This T cell receptor (beta chain) was identified in a study of shared clonotypes between healthy human individuals. All donors qualified as healthy HIV-negative adults and had experienced no recent acute infections or vaccinations. Some clones are missing from TCRdb's copy, which holds only in-frame ones; the method was immunoSEQ multiplex PCR. The top ten hold 0.36% of the sample, which has 2 million to 3 million clones, over 85% seen once. The CDR3 runs 15 residues. Germline CDR1 is LGHNA and CDR2 is YSLEER. V shed 1 base and J 4 bases; nucleotides not matched to a gene: 5. This sequence originates from a man in his late teens or twenties in good health. Some clones in this sample may be carry-over from other donors' samples. Sequenced input: naive CD4+ T cells from PBMCs. Indicated subset: CD45RA+ positively selected. The chain is built from TRBV4-3 and TRBJ2-3; 7 nucleotides align to TRBD1. CDR3 nucleotides: TGCGCCAGCAGCCAAGCTCCAGGGGGTCCAGATACGCAGTATTTT. Its translation: CASSQAPGGPDTQYF.